This entry concerns a single T cell receptor beta chain. The CDR3 extends over 13 amino acids. Germline V CDR1 and CDR2: SEHNR, FQNEAQ (reference sequence). V was shortened by 1 base and J by 6 bases, with 9 bases between the two germline ends. The sample comes from a study of blood T cell repertoires in COVID-19. Profiling relied on immunoSEQ multiplex PCR, and the TCRdb table lists in-frame clones only, not all of them. Of around 130,000 clones in the sample, less than 85% were seen once. The TCR originated in a woman between 55 and 75 years old with acute or convalescent COVID-19. This chain links TRBV7-9 with TRBJ1-2; D may be TRBD1 (5 bases). The sample taken for sequencing was peripheral blood. DNA for the CDR3: TGTGCCAGCAGCTTAGGGACAACTGATGGCTACACCTTC. It translates to CASSLGTTDGYTF. The entire variable domain, with the rest obtained from reference TRBV7-9 and TRBJ1-2, is as follows: DTGVSQNPRHKITKRGQNVTFRCDPISEHNRLYWYRQTLGQGPEFLTYFQNEAQLEKSRLLSDRFSAERPKGSFSTLEIQRTEQGDSAMYLCASSLGTTDGYTFGSGTRLTVV.